Listed below are T cell receptor beta chains from one sample, sequenced in a study of blood T cells in healthy people across ages. TCRdb reprocessed the 5' RACE reads via MiXCR and lists one record per CDR3 protein. The repertoire has 790,000 or so distinct CDR3 sequences, roughly 50% of them found once; the top ten carry around 24%. Sequenced: blood. The receptor set was obtained from a man aged 35 to 55 in good health. The CDR3 runs from the conserved cysteine through the conserved F or W. D genes are given only for firm matches. Only part of the rows carry a size: once, few, many, or a class if the clone is expanded.

cdr3_nt	cdr3_aa	v_call	j_call	clone_size	d_call
TGTGCCAGTAGCTTTCCCCGGACTAGCGCTAGCCAGACCCAAGAGACCCAGTACTTC	CASSFPRTSASQTQETQYF	TRBV7-6	TRBJ2-5	NA	TRBD2
TGCAGCGTTGATCGAGCGGGAGGCACCCCGGCCTACGAGCAGTACTTC	CSVDRAGGTPAYEQYF	TRBV29-1	TRBJ2-7	NA	TRBD2
TGTGCCAGCAGGAGGACAGATACGCAGTATTTT	CASRRTDTQYF	TRBV27	TRBJ2-3	many	NA
TGCGCCAGCAGCGTGCAACTCGCAGGGGGGGATGTATCAGATACGCAGTATTTT	CASSVQLAGGDVSDTQYF	TRBV5-1	TRBJ2-3	once	NA
TGCAGTGCTAGAGATCCCACAGGGGGCTACGAGCAGTACTTC	CSARDPTGGYEQYF	TRBV20-1	TRBJ2-7	NA	TRBD1
TGCGCCAGCAGTGACCACAGGGCTGGGGCCAACGTCCTGACTTTC	CASSDHRAGANVLTF	TRBV10-1	TRBJ2-6	NA	NA
TGTGCCAGCAGTCTTGGCCCAGGGGCGAACACTGAAGCTTTCTTT	CASSLGPGANTEAFF	TRBV14	TRBJ1-1	NA	NA
TGTGCCTCGAACAGGGGGCTGGATACGCAGTATTTT	CASNRGLDTQYF	TRBV10-3	TRBJ2-3	once	TRBD1
TGTGCCAGCAGTACCCTAGATGCGGGACAGGGGACCTCACCCCTCCACTTT	CASSTLDAGQGTSPLHF	TRBV25-1	TRBJ1-6	NA	TRBD1
TGTGCTAGTGGTGCCTCTGGGGCCAACGTCCTGACTTTC	CASGASGANVLTF	TRBV12-5	TRBJ2-6	NA	NA
TGTGCCAGCAGTCCCGGGACATACTACGAGCAGTACTTC	CASSPGTYYEQYF	TRBV12-3/TRBV12-4	TRBJ2-7	few	NA
TGTGCCAGCAGCCAAGACAGGGGTGGTATAGATACGCAGTATTTT	CASSQDRGGIDTQYF	TRBV3-1	TRBJ2-3	few	NA
TGTGCCAGCAGCCTACCGGGACTAGCTCCCACAGATACGCAGTATTTT	CASSLPGLAPTDTQYF	TRBV7-2	TRBJ2-3	NA	TRBD2
TGTGCCAGCAGCTTAGGGGGAATACAGCCCCAGCATTTT	CASSLGGIQPQHF	TRBV7-3	TRBJ1-5	NA	NA
TGCAGTGCTCCTATTCAGGGCGTTCATCAGCCCCAGCATTTT	CSAPIQGVHQPQHF	TRBV20-1	TRBJ1-5	NA	NA
TGTGCCAGCAGGAACCAACAGGGATGGAAGAACGAGCAGTACTTC	CASRNQQGWKNEQYF	TRBV28	TRBJ2-7	NA	NA
TGTGCCAGCCGGACAGGGCTATTGAATAATTCACCCCTCCACTTT	CASRTGLLNNSPLHF	TRBV28	TRBJ1-6	NA	TRBD1
TGTGCCAGCAGCTTCCTAACGACTAGGACAGATACGCAGTATTTT	CASSFLTTRTDTQYF	TRBV5-5	TRBJ2-3	few	NA
TGTGCCAGCAGTTTAGGACATCAGAATTCACCCCTCCACTTT	CASSLGHQNSPLHF	TRBV12-3/TRBV12-4	TRBJ1-6	NA	NA
TGCAGCGTCGAAGGACTCACCAGGCGGAATGAGCAGTTCTTC	CSVEGLTRRNEQFF	TRBV29-1	TRBJ2-1	NA	NA
TGTGCCAGCAGCTTTGGGAACAGGGGGGAGACCCAGTACTTC	CASSFGNRGETQYF	TRBV7-9	TRBJ2-5	NA	TRBD1
TGTGCCAGCAGTCGGACAGGGCCCCGGGGCTACACCTTC	CASSRTGPRGYTF	TRBV25-1	TRBJ1-2	few	TRBD1
TGTGCCAGCAGCTTCCAGGGGGGAATAAACAATGAGCAGTACTTC	CASSFQGGINNEQYF	TRBV7-2	TRBJ2-5	NA	NA
TGCGCCAGCAGCATACAGGGTGGGGATCTATCACCCCTCCACTTT	CASSIQGGDLSPLHF	TRBV5-1	TRBJ1-6	NA	NA
TGCAGCGCCCGTGCGTTCACAGGGGGGTCCTACGAGCAGTACTTC	CSARAFTGGSYEQYF	TRBV29-1	TRBJ2-7	few	TRBD1
TGTGCCAGCAGCTTAGTCCGGACGTACACAGATACGCAGTATTTT	CASSLVRTYTDTQYF	TRBV7-2	TRBJ2-3	NA	NA
TGTGCCAGCAGTGGTAGCTTGGGAGCCTACAATGAGCAGTTCTTC	CASSGSLGAYNEQFF	TRBV27	TRBJ2-1	NA	NA
TGTGCCAGCAGCGGGGACAGGTACGAGCAGTACTTC	CASSGDRYEQYF	TRBV7-2	TRBJ2-7	NA	TRBD1
TGTGCCAGCAGTGAACCCTCATGGGGAATAAATGAGCAGTACTTC	CASSEPSWGINEQYF	TRBV25-1	TRBJ2-5	NA	NA
TGCAGTGCCAACCGACCGGGACTAGCGGGAGCTGAGCAGTTCTTC	CSANRPGLAGAEQFF	TRBV20-1	TRBJ2-1	NA	TRBD2
TGTGCCAGCAGTCTGCTACGGGAGGCCTACAATGAGCAGTTCTTC	CASSLLREAYNEQFF	TRBV28	TRBJ2-1	NA	TRBD2
TGTGCCAGCAGCTTAACTAGCGGGAGTGATGAGCAGTTCTTC	CASSLTSGSDEQFF	TRBV7-3	TRBJ2-1	NA	TRBD2
TGTGCCAGCAGTGTCCGGACGGGGCGCGAGACCCAGTACTTC	CASSVRTGRETQYF	TRBV12-3/TRBV12-4	TRBJ2-5	NA	NA
TGTGCCAGCAGTGACAACCCGGGACAGGGCAACCACGAGCAGTACTTC	CASSDNPGQGNHEQYF	TRBV7-2	TRBJ2-7	NA	TRBD1
TGCGCCAGCAGCTTGGACGGGGGTGAGGAGCAGTTCTTC	CASSLDGGEEQFF	TRBV5-1	TRBJ2-1	NA	NA
TGTGCCAGCAGTGAAAGGGGACAGTACTACGAGCAGTACTTC	CASSERGQYYEQYF	TRBV2	TRBJ2-7	once	TRBD1
TGCAGTGCTCCGACCCGGCGGGACCCCCGCAATGAGCAGTACTTC	CSAPTRRDPRNEQYF	TRBV20-1	TRBJ2-7	NA	NA
TGTGCCAGCAGTTTATGGGGGTTTCAAAAGGAGACCCAGTACTTC	CASSLWGFQKETQYF	TRBV27	TRBJ2-5	NA	NA
TGTGCCAGCACAGTGCAGGGAGCCGGCACAGATACGCAGTATTTT	CASTVQGAGTDTQYF	TRBV6-5	TRBJ2-3	NA	NA
TGTGCCAGCAGCTTAATGGGCGCTGGAAACACTGAAGCTTTCTTT	CASSLMGAGNTEAFF	TRBV11-1	TRBJ1-1	NA	NA
TGTGCCAGCAGTAAATCGCTCGAGCAGTACTTC	CASSKSLEQYF	TRBV2	TRBJ2-7	NA	NA
TGTGCCGCGGGGGACGAAGTTGAAGGGAGCTCCTACGAGCAGTACTTC	CAAGDEVEGSSYEQYF	TRBV7-3	TRBJ2-7	NA	TRBD2
TGTGCCACAAGGTCAGGAGGGGATAGGTCTGAAGCTTTCTTT	CATRSGGDRSEAFF	TRBV27	TRBJ1-1	NA	NA
TGTGCCATCAGTCCCTCCGAGTTGGGAAATACCGGGTCGGACTATGGCTACACCTTC	CAISPSELGNTGSDYGYTF	TRBV10-3	TRBJ1-2	NA	NA
TGTGCCAGCAGTTTCGGGACAAGAAGGGACAATTCACCCCTCCACTTT	CASSFGTRRDNSPLHF	TRBV6-6	TRBJ1-6	NA	NA
TGTGCCAGCAGCCCGGACGGGATCTCTGGGGCCAACGTCCTGACTTTC	CASSPDGISGANVLTF	TRBV9	TRBJ2-6	NA	NA
TGTGCCAGCAGCCGGGGGGCCAGGGGGCTTGATGGCTACACCTTC	CASSRGARGLDGYTF	TRBV6-5	TRBJ1-2	few	TRBD1
TGTGCCAGCAGAACAGACTTGGGGCGTGACACCGGGGAGCTGTTTTTT	CASRTDLGRDTGELFF	TRBV4-2	TRBJ2-2	once	NA
TGTGCCAGCAGCTTACCTATCGGGCGGGACAATGAGCAGTTCTTC	CASSLPIGRDNEQFF	TRBV7-9	TRBJ2-1	NA	NA
TGCAGCGTAGACCCCAGGAAATCCTACAATGAGCAGTTCTTC	CSVDPRKSYNEQFF	TRBV29-1	TRBJ2-1	NA	NA
TGTGCCAGCAGCCGCGGAGGGGGGACCCAGTACTTC	CASSRGGGTQYF	TRBV3-1	TRBJ2-5	NA	NA
TGTGCCAGCAGCTCCAAAGGAGGTGTACGGGGTAGCACAGATACGCAGTATTTT	CASSSKGGVRGSTDTQYF	TRBV7-3	TRBJ2-3	NA	NA
TGTGCCAGCAGCCTTAGTTTAGGGATCGGGGAGACCCAGTACTTC	CASSLSLGIGETQYF	TRBV7-2	TRBJ2-5	few	NA
TGTGCCAGCAGTGTTTCTACAGTCTCTAATGAAAAACTGTTTTTT	CASSVSTVSNEKLFF	TRBV6-1	TRBJ1-4	many	NA
TGTGCCAGCAGTGACACAGCTAGCACAGATACGCAGTATTTT	CASSDTASTDTQYF	TRBV6-6	TRBJ2-3	NA	NA
TGTGCCAGCAGTGGACTAGCGGGAGCCGGTGAGCAGTTCTTC	CASSGLAGAGEQFF	TRBV6-5	TRBJ2-1	few	TRBD2
TGCGCCAGCAGTGAGTCCCAAGCGGGGGGTCAAGAGACCCAGTACTTC	CASSESQAGGQETQYF	TRBV10-1	TRBJ2-5	NA	TRBD2